The clone carrying this TCR beta chain appeared a few times. Its matching antigen is unknown. CDR1 is SEHNR, CDR2 FQNEAQ, per germline (reference sequence). The junction had 6 bases not matched to a gene; V was cut back by 5 bases and J by 5 bases. The length of the CDR3 is 14 residues. TCRdb reanalysed the RT-PCR reads using MiXCR and keeps one entry per CDR3 protein. The repertoire holds about 780,000 distinct CDR3 sequences, with approximately 17% as singletons. These data originate in a study of response to subunit inactivated influenza vaccine. Study conclusions and caveats: Authors suggested each seasonal flu vaccination may recruit only limited numbers of new T cells.

The sample in question was PBMCs from blood, obtained around 5 days after vaccination. The V call is TRBV7-9, the J call TRBJ2-7, with TRBD2 identical over 10 bases. The clonotype was recovered from a middle-aged man who received an inactivated influenza vaccine. CDR3: CASSASSGSNEQYF. The DNA of the CDR3 is TGTGCCAGCAGCGCATCTAGCGGGAGTAACGAGCAGTACTTC.